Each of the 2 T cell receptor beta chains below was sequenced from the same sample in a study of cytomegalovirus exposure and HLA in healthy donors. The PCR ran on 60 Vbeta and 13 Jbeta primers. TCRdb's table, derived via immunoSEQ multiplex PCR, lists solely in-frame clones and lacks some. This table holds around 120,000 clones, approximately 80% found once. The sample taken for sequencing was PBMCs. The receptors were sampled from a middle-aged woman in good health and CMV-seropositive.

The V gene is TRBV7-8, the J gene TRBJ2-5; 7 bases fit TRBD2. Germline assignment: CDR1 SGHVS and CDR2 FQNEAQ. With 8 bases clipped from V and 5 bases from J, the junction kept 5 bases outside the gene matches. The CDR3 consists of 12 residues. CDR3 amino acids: CASGGDWETQYF. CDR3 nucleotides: TGTGCCAGCGGGGGGGATTGGGAGACCCAGTACTTC.

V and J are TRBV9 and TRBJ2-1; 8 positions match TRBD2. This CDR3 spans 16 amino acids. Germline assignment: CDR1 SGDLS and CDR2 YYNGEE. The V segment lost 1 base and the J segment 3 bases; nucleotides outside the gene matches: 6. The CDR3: CASSVFRTSSYNEQFF. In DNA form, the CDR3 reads TGTGCCAGCAGCGTATTTCGGACTAGCAGCTACAATGAGCAGTTCTTC.